The source of this TCR beta chain is a study of cytomegalovirus exposure and HLA in healthy donors. Study-wide findings and caveats: Most TCR sequences proved rare, with some public TCRs found in many donors. The authors listed 164 TCR beta chains as cytomegalovirus-associated.

Concerning this clone: Its antigen remains unknown.

Profiled with immunoSEQ multiplex PCR; TCRdb holds only in-frame clones, not every one. The profile shows about 160,000 clones, 95% to 96% of them singletons. The sequenced sample was PBMCs. This TCR derives from a woman aged 18-29 years in good health and CMV-seronegative.

The CDR3 here is CASSVSAYNEQFF. The CDR3 bases are TGTGCCAGCAGCGTGTCGGCCTACAATGAGCAGTTCTTC. This chain connects TRBV14 to TRBJ2-1, with unresolved D. Germline V gene sequence: CDR1 SGHDN, CDR2 FVKESK. The CDR3 runs 13 residues. V was clipped by 5 bases and J by 2 bases, with 7 bases between them.